The entry below gives a single T cell receptor beta chain sequence along with its context. The antigen it binds to is not known. No base-level quality is on record; no much larger clone is a single base apart. Trimming accounts for 5 bases at V and 3 bases at J, while the number of junction bases matched to no gene is 11. The CDR3 has 16 amino acids, counting the end cysteine and phenylalanine. The entry retains the CDR3 DNA only, 48 bases that are in frame from base 1. The germline V gene provides CDR1 SGHTA and CDR2 FQGNSA. The entry originates in a study of identifying expanded T cells in peripheral blood (dated by TCRdb to between 2017 and 2020). Notes on the research overall: Technical replicates were generated by sequencing separate aliquots of the same genomic DNA pool, with four replicates compared pairwise. Beyond this particular receptor, the publication reports: The authors expected that biological variance in healthy repertoires might rise further over much longer intervals, such as months to years. In all healthy donors, the variance in clone template counts between samples taken roughly 14 days apart rose significantly as total template count increased. About 1.1 differentially abundant clones were flagged by the binomial model between technical replicates, whereas about 15 and 19 were flagged over two weeks and four weeks, respectively. Across all healthy-donor time intervals, the beta-binomial model significantly cut both the number of clones called differentially abundant and the false-positive rate.

The immunoSEQ Assay, which uses bias-controlled multiplex PCR amplification of genomic DNA, was used to profile TCRbeta CDR3 regions. Per the source publication's procedure: The absolute abundance of each unique TCRbeta CDR3 region was quantified after sequences were collapsed and filtered. Differential abundance was tested with a binomial (Fisher-equivalent) model and with a beta-binomial model adding time-dependent variance fitted from healthy donors. Clones with fewer than 5 combined templates were removed, and differential abundance was called for clones with a Benjamini-Hochberg FDR below 0.01. In the beta-binomial model, variance was expressed as a function of the total template count across the two samples, in the form v = (b*log(k)+a)^2. In its TCRdb copy, this immuneACCESS table keeps in-frame sequences only and misses some clones. Where compared with another copy, unresolved V genes explain less than half of these, and the others have no known cause. Clone size and V and J calls were adopted from that table, with D and trimming inferred from the DNA. The sample contains 90,000 or so clones, around nine tenths of them found a single time. Around 20% of the sample is taken by the ten largest.

During the collection period, no infections or other immune events were recorded for the healthy donors. Time-dependent variance in a beta-binomial model of T-cell clone differential abundance was calibrated using healthy-donor blood repertoires as a training cohort. There were roughly 10 healthy donors in the training cohort, of whom 3 were female and 7 were male. On average the donors were around 44 years old, and their ages spanned 29 to 64 years. Whole blood was collected from each healthy donor at three time points spaced 2 to 3 weeks apart and obtained from a commercial supplier. For immunosequencing, genomic DNA was extracted from unsorted whole blood.

Recombination linked TRBV7-2 to TRBJ1-2; TRBD1 matches 8 bases in the middle. Sequencing used blood. The sequence derives from a person aged 18 to 69 in good health. The CDR3 region: CASSRDRRGIDYGYTF. The nucleotide sequence is TGTGCCAGCAGCCGGGACAGGAGGGGGATTGACTATGGCTACACCTTC.